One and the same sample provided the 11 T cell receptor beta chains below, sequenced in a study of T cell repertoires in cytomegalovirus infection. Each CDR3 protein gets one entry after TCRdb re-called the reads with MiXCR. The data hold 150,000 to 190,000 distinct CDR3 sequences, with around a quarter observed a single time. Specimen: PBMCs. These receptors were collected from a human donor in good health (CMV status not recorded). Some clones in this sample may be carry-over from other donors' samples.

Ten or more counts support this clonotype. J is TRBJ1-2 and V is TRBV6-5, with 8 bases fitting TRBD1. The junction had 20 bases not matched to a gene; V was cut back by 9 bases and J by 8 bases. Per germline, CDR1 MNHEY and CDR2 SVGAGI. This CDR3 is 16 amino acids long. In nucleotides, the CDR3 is TGTGCCAGTAGGACGGACAGGGTGATTCCCCTTGGAGGCTACACCTTC. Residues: CASRTDRVIPLGGYTF.

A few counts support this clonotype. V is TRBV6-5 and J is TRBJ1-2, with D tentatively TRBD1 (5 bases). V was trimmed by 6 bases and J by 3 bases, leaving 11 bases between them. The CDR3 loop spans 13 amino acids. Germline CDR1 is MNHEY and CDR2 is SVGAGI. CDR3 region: CASSKGQYYGYTF. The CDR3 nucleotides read TGTGCCAGCAGCAAGGGGCAGTACTATGGCTACACCTTC.

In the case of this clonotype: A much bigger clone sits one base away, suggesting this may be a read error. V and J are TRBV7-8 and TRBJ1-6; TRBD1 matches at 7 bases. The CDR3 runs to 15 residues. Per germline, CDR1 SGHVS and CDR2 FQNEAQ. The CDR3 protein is CASCLEETGNSPLHF. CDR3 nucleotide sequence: TGTGCCAGCTGCTTAGAAGAGACAGGGAATTCACCCCTCCACTTT.

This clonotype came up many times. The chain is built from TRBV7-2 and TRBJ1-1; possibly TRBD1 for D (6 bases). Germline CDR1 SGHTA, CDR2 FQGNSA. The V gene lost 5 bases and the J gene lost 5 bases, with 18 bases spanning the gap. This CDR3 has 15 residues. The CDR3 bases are TGTGCCAGCAGCCCCCCAGGGGTAAAAGGGACTGAAGCTTTCTTT. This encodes CASSPPGVKGTEAFF. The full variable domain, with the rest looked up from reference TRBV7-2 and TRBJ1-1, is GAGVSQSPSNKVTEKGKDVELRCDPISGHTALYWYRQSLGQGLEFLIYFQGNSAPDKSGLPSDRFSAERTGGSVSTLTIQRTQQEDSAVYLCASSPPGVKGTEAFFGQGTRLTVV.

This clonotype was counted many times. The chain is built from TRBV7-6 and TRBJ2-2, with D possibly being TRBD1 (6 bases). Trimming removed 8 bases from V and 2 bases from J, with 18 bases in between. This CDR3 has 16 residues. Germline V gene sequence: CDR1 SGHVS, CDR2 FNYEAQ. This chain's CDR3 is CASSGGRGPNTGELFF. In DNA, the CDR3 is TGTGCCAGCTCTGGGGGCAGGGGACCTAACACCGGGGAGCTGTTTTTT. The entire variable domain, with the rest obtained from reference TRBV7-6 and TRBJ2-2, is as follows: GAGVSQSPRYKVTKRGQDVALRCDPISGHVSLYWYRQALGQGPEFLTYFNYEAQQDKSGLPNDRFSAERPEGSISTLTIQRTEQRDSAMYRCASSGGRGPNTGELFFGEGSRLTVL.

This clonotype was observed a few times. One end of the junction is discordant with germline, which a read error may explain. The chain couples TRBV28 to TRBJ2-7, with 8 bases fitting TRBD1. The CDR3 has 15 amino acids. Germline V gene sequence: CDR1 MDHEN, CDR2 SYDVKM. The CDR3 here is CASSLSSTGAYEQYF. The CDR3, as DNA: TGTGCCAGCAGCTTATCTTCGACAGGGGCCTACGAGCAGTACTTC. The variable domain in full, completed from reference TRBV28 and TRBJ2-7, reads DVKVTQSSRYLVKRTGEKVFLECVQDMDHENMFWYRQDPGLGLRLIYFSYDVKMKEKGDIPEGYSVSREKKERFSLILESASTNQTSMYLCASSLSSTGAYEQYFGPGTRLTVT.

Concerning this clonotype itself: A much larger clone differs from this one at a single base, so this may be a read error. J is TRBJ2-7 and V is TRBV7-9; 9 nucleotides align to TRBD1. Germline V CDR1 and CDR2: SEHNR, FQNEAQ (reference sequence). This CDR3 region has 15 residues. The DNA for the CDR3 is TGTTCCAGCAGCTTTTCCGGGACAGGGCTCCACGAGCAGTACTTC. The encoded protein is CSSSFSGTGLHEQYF.

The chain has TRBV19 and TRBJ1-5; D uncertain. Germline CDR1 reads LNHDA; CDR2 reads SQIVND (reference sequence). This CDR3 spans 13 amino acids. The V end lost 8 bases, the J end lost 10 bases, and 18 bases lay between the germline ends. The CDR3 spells CASAGGLQFPQHF. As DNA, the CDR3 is TGTGCCAGTGCAGGAGGGCTACAGTTTCCCCAGCATTTT.

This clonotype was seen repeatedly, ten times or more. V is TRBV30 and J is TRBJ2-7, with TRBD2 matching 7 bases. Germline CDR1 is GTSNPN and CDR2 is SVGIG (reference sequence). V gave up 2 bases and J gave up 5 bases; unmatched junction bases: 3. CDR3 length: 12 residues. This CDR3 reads CAWSLGGDEQYF. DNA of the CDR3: TGTGCCTGGAGTCTGGGGGGGGACGAGCAGTACTTC.

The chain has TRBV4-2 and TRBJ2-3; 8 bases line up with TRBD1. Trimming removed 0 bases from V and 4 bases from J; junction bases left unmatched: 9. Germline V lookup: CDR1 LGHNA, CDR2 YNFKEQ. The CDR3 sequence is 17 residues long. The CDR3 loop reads CASSQDPGGIVSDTQYF. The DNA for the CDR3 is TGTGCCAGCAGCCAAGATCCAGGGGGCATAGTATCAGATACGCAGTATTTT.

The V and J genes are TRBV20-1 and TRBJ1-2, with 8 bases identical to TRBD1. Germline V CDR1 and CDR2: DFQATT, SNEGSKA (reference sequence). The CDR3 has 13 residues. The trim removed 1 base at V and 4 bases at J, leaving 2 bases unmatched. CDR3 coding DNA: TGCAGTGCTAGAGGGCAGGGGGCCTATGGCTACACCTTC. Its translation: CSARGQGAYGYTF.